The sequence of this T cell receptor beta chain was determined in a study of blood T cell repertoires in COVID-19 (dated by TCRdb to the early 2020s). Study-wide context: Samples from collaborators originated in the United States, Italy and Spain and spanned both the acute and convalescent phases of COVID-19. Samples were obtained from the ongoing ImmuneRACE study (first 160 participants) and from roughly 1,300 subjects provided by 6 global collaborators. The sample metadata nearly always contained a de-identified subject ID, COVID-19 status, age in years and sex. The prospective study material was composed of cDNA or gDNA derived from T cells, B-cell-depleted T cells, or PBMCs. Subjects who had been exposed to COVID-19, were actively infected with it, or had recovered from it provided the deeply sampled blood TCRbeta repertoires that made up the dataset. A freely available public database, intended as a resource for researchers studying the immune response to SARS-CoV-2, is where the repertoires were released. Where available, HLA class I and class II types were obtained from metadata supplied by the sample provider rather than from assay-based typing.

The immunoSEQ Assay, a bias-controlled multiplex PCR, was used to amplify TCRbeta CDR3 regions from genomic DNA. The original methods were these. The number of nucleated cells in each sample was estimated by amplification of reference gene primers within the assay. To quantify the absolute abundance of each unique TCRbeta CDR3 rearrangement, sequence reads were collapsed and filtered. For each sample, productive Simpson clonality was calculated by taking the square root of Simpson's diversity index across productive rearrangements. Entries here come from immuneACCESS through TCRdb and include only in-frame sequences with V and J called. Some clones fail to appear in such tables; in the studies checked, an unresolved V gene covers under half of the shortfall, and the cause of the remainder is unknown. D and trimming come from the DNA, and the V and J calls and clone size come from that table. This sample lists 180,000 or so clones; roughly 87% were detected once. Approximately 11% of the sample lies in the top ten.

V is reduced by 0 bases and J by 5 bases, leaving a spacing of 11 bases between them. CDR3 length: 14 amino acids, cysteine to phenylalanine. CDR3 DNA is the only sequence kept; it has 42 bases, read in frame from the first base. Sequences SGDLS (CDR1) and YYNGEE (CDR2) are obtained from the germline V gene. Participants in the prospective study were enrolled through a virtual design, were aged 18 to 89 years, and lived in some 24 United States geographic areas. In the prospective study, cohorts were assigned on the basis of participant-reported clinical history obtained from a screening survey and a study questionnaire. Recovered participants in ImmuneRACE Cohort 3 were defined as having two consecutive negative NP/OP PCR tests, clearance from a healthcare professional, or resolution of symptoms. In the prospective study, mobile phlebotomists collected whole blood, serum and a nasopharyngeal or oropharyngeal swab from each participant. Additional blood draws and questionnaires over an approximately two-month period could optionally be provided by prospective study participants. Before DNA extraction, blood samples from the prospective study were shipped at room temperature or frozen.

Remarks on this clone: Its antigen has not been determined. Base qualities are missing; no much larger clone stands one base away.

What the authors observed across the whole study: The amount of clinical and demographic metadata varied by source and participant and was provided uncurated.

This receptor was taken from a man in his fifties or sixties who had recovered from COVID-19. Sequenced input: PBMCs or T cells enriched from blood (not recorded which). The V and J genes are TRBV9 and TRBJ1-1; TRBD1 is a possible D gene, resting on 5 matching bases. The nucleotide sequence is TGTGCCAGCAGCGTAGATAGGGCAGGGACTGAAGCTTTCTTT. The resulting protein is CASSVDRAGTEAFF.